Here is one T cell receptor beta chain with its context. Its antigen is unidentified. One end of the junction does not line up with germline, which may come from a read error. The same CDR3 is also encoded by other DNA sequences in this sample. Each donor was healthy, and each was a bone marrow donor. This sample is part of a study of cytomegalovirus exposure and HLA in healthy donors. Study in general: A prior study identified approximately 120 million unique TCR beta sequences from about 200 million T cells. Study findings and constraints: It was only CMV serostatus that was available as immune exposure information.

Germline V lookup: CDR1 SGHRS, CDR2 YFSETQ. CDR3 size: 14 residues. It was with 60 Vbeta and 13 Jbeta primers that the PCR ran. Original processing notes: Later, 65 million to 90 million unique TCR beta chains were counted in an analysis, and 10 million to 12 million of them were shared. Produced via immunoSEQ multiplex PCR; TCRdb's table is partial and in-frame only. V and J calls plus clone size are reproduced from that table; the DNA served to infer D and trimming. This table holds 90,000 to 120,000 clones, 82% found once. The J gene is TRBJ1-1, the V gene TRBV5-1; no firm D call. This receptor was taken from a man between 25 and 39 years old in good health and CMV-seropositive. The sequenced sample was PBMCs. The CDR3 DNA sequence: TGTGCCAGCAGCATGCGACATACGAACACTGAAGCTTTCTTT. It translates to CASSMRHTNTEAFF.